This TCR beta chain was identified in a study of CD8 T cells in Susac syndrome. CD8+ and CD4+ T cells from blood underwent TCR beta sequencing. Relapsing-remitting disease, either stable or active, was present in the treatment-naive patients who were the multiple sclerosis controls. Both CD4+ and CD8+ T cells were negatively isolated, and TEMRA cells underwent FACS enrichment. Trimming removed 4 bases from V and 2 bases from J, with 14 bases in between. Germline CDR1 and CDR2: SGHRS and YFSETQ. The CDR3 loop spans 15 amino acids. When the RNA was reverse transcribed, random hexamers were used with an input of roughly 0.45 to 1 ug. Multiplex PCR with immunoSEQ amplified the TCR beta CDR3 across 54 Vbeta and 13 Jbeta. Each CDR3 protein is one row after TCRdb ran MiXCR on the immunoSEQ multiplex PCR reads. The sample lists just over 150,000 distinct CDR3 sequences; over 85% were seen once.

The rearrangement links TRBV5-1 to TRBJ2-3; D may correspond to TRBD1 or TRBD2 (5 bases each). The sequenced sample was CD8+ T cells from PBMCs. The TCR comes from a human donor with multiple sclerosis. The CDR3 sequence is CASSPIQGATDTQYF. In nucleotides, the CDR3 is TGCGCCAGCAGCCCCATCCAGGGAGCCACAGATACGCAGTATTTT.